The next 32 T cell receptor beta chains were all read from a single sample in a study of shared clonotypes between healthy human individuals. Here immunoSEQ multiplex PCR was the method, and the copy in TCRdb shows in-frame clones only, minus some. The profile covers 850,000 to 1,200,000 clones, with under 80% appearing a single time and approximately 1.5% taken by the ten largest. The sequencing input was memory CD4+ T cells sorted from blood. Subset: CD45RA-negative fraction. The source is a man younger than 35 in good health.

In DNA, the CDR3 is TGTGCCAGCAGCTTAGGAACAAAACCCGGGGAGCTGTTTTTT. This sequence encodes CASSLGTKPGELFF. The V and J genes are TRBV11-2 and TRBJ2-2; no firm D call. CDR3 length: 14 amino acids. The V and J ends lost 1 base and 6 bases respectively, with 9 bases between them. The germline CDR1 and CDR2 sequences are SGHAT and FQNNGV.

The DNA for the CDR3 is TGTGCCAGCAGCTTACAGGGACATAGTGACACCATATATTTT. Protein product: CASSLQGHSDTIYF. V usage is TRBV7-9 and J usage is TRBJ1-3, with a weak D call TRBD1 (6 bases). V lost 2 bases and J lost 8, with 13 bases in between. This CDR3 region has 14 residues. In germline, CDR1 is SEHNR, CDR2 FQNEAQ (reference sequence).

The gene calls are TRBV30 and TRBJ1-1, with D perhaps matching TRBD1 (6 bases). Germline V gene data show CDR1 as GTSNPN and CDR2 as SVGIG (reference sequence). The CDR3 has 17 amino acids. The ends were cut back, 1 base at V and 1 base at J, with 19 bases in the middle. CDR3 loop: CAWSGTFSGARNTEAFF. CDR3 nucleotide sequence: TGTGCCTGGAGTGGGACCTTTTCGGGGGCGCGGAACACTGAAGCTTTCTTT. The entire variable domain, with the rest obtained from reference TRBV30 and TRBJ1-1, is as follows: SQTIHQWPATLVQPVGSPLSLECTVEGTSNPNLYWYRQAAGRGLQLLFYSVGIGQISSEVPQNLSASRPQDRQFILSSKKLLLSDSGFYLCAWSGTFSGARNTEAFFGQGTRLTVV.

V gene TRBV11-1 combines with J gene TRBJ1-1; no clear D. Germline loops: CDR1 SGHAT, CDR2 FQDESV (reference sequence). The CDR3 spans 17 residues. V lost 4 bases and J lost 2, with 20 bases in between. The CDR3 DNA reads as TGTGCCAGCAGCTCGACCCGCGGCGGGAGTCGAAACACTGAAGCTTTCTTT. Its protein is CASSSTRGGSRNTEAFF.

This chain joins TRBV19 and TRBJ2-1, with D tentatively TRBD1 (6 bases). The CDR3 has 17 residues. Germline CDR1 and CDR2: LNHDA and SQIVND (reference sequence). Trimming stripped 10 bases from V and 4 bases from J, with 26 bases between. The CDR3 DNA is TGTGCCACCGCCCTTCCGAAACAGCGAGGGGGATACAATGAGCAGTTCTTC. Translation: CATALPKQRGGYNEQFF.

This chain links TRBV4-2 with TRBJ1-4; D possibly corresponds to TRBD1 (6 bases). Trimming took off 0 bases at V and 8 bases at J, with 19 bases between the two ends. This CDR3 spans 17 amino acids. From germline, CDR1 is LGHNA and CDR2 YNFKEQ. The CDR3 here is CASSQDPQGGDQEKLFF. DNA of the CDR3: TGTGCCAGCAGCCAAGACCCACAGGGAGGCGATCAAGAAAAACTGTTTTTT.

This clone was observed a single time. The chain links TRBV10-2 to TRBJ1-6; D is uncertain. Germline CDR1 is WSHSY and CDR2 is SAAADI. The CDR3 length is 16 residues. Trimming cost V 0 bases and J 10 bases, with 16 bases left between them. The CDR3 loop reads CASSESVRAPQSPLHF. DNA for the CDR3: TGCGCCAGCAGTGAGTCGGTAAGGGCTCCGCAATCACCCCTCCACTTT.

The rearrangement links TRBV12-1 to TRBJ2-1; the table names TRBD2, a call not compared with the DNA. TRBV12-1 is assigned pseudogene status. The CDR3 loop spans 16 amino acids. The CDR3 nucleotides are TGTGCCAGCACCGAATTAGGGGGGGGCCATTGGAGTGAGCAGTTCTTC. It translates to CASTELGGGHWSEQFF.

Only one count was recorded for this clone. The chain recombines TRBV10-3 with TRBJ2-4; D might be TRBD1 (7 bases). V lost 0 bases and J 8 bases, leaving 11 bases between the germline ends. Per the germline V gene, CDR1 is ENHRY and CDR2 is SYGVKD. The CDR3 spans 14 residues. The CDR3: CAISESDRRDIQYF. CDR3 DNA: TGTGCCATCAGTGAGTCGGACAGGAGGGACATTCAGTACTTC.

This clone came up a few times. The CDR3 DNA reads TGTGCCAGCAGGGCGGGACAGGTTCTTAATTCACCCCTCCACTTT. Its translation: CASRAGQVLNSPLHF. J is TRBJ1-6 and V is TRBV27; 8 nucleotides agree with TRBD1. The J segment lost 6 bases and the V segment lost 6 bases, leaving 7 bases of the junction unmatched. CDR1 and CDR2 from the germline V gene are MNHEY and SMNVEV (reference sequence). The CDR3 totals 15 residues.

The J gene is TRBJ2-5, the V gene TRBV7-6; the D gene is possibly TRBD1 (6 bases). The V end was cut by 1 base, the J end by 2 bases, with 11 bases between. Germline CDR1 reads SGHVS; CDR2 reads FNYEAQ. The CDR3 totals 15 residues. CDR3 in amino acids: CASSLVLQGQETQYF. The DNA for the CDR3 is TGTGCCAGCAGCTTAGTTCTGCAGGGGCAAGAGACCCAGTACTTC.

V usage is TRBV7-9 and J usage is TRBJ2-3, with D perhaps assigned TRBD1 or TRBD2 (5 bases each). Per the germline V gene, CDR1 is SEHNR and CDR2 is FQNEAQ (reference sequence). The V gene lost 8 bases and the J gene lost 3 bases, with 15 bases spanning the gap. The CDR3 spans 14 residues. The CDR3 loop is CASSSEGLTDTQYF. The CDR3 nucleotides are TGTGCCAGCTCCAGTGAGGGGCTGACAGATACGCAGTATTTT. Based on the CDR3 plus reference TRBV7-9 and TRBJ2-3, the full variable domain is DTGVSQNPRHKITKRGQNVTFRCDPISEHNRLYWYRQTLGQGPEFLTYFQNEAQLEKSRLLSDRFSAERPKGSFSTLEIQRTEQGDSAMYLCASSSEGLTDTQYFGPGTRLTVL.

V is TRBV6-5 and J is TRBJ2-3; D unresolved. Germline V gene lookup returns CDR1 MNHEY and CDR2 SVGAGI. V lost 0 bases to trimming and J lost 2 bases, with 9 bases between them. This CDR3 has 15 amino acids. The CDR3 DNA sequence: TGTGCCAGCAGTTACTCGGATAGCCCCACAGATACGCAGTATTTT. It translates to CASSYSDSPTDTQYF.

The chain is built from TRBV12-5 and TRBJ2-5; D not resolved. Trimming took off 2 bases at V and 7 bases at J, with 20 bases between the two ends. Germline CDR1 reads LGHNT; CDR2 reads FRNRAP. CDR3 length: 16 residues. The chain's CDR3 is CASGLMSTASVGTQYF. The CDR3 region has the DNA TGTGCTAGTGGTTTGATGTCAACCGCATCGGTGGGGACCCAGTACTTC.

The chain joins TRBV28 to TRBJ1-5; D may be TRBD1 (5 bases). Germline lookup yields CDR1 MDHEN and CDR2 SYDVKM. The CDR3 length is 14 residues. V lost 8 bases and J 6 bases, leaving 17 bases between the germline ends. CDR3 loop: CASRTGGMGQPQHF. The CDR3, as DNA: TGTGCCAGCCGAACGGGGGGAATGGGTCAGCCCCAGCATTTT.

This chain joins TRBV7-6 and TRBJ1-2; D is ambiguous. V was cut by 2 bases and J by 4 bases, with 14 bases left in between. The CDR3 spans 15 residues. The germline V gene has CDR1 SGHVS and CDR2 FNYEAQ. The CDR3 DNA follows: TGTGCCAGCAGCTTAAATACGATTTCGACCTATGGCTACACCTTC. Translation gives CASSLNTISTYGYTF.

V usage is TRBV2 and J usage is TRBJ2-3; D uncertain. The CDR3 length is 14 residues. The V end was cut by 2 bases, the J end by 5 bases, with 11 bases between. Per germline, CDR1 SNHLY and CDR2 FYNNEI. The CDR3 nucleotides read TGTGCCAGCAGTGAAAGTTCTTCCCTAGATACGCAGTATTTT. Its protein is CASSESSSLDTQYF.

Concerning this clone itself: The same CDR3 also results from other DNA sequences found in this sample. This chain connects TRBV9 to TRBJ2-7; D remains ambiguous. Trimming took 0 bases from V and 1 from J, leaving 8 bases between them. Germline V lookup: CDR1 SGDLS, CDR2 YYNGEE. The CDR3 is 14 residues long. The DNA of the CDR3 is TGTGCCAGCAGCGTAGATGGCCGTTCCTACGAGCAGTACTTC. Translated: CASSVDGRSYEQYF.

This clone was found once. The chain has TRBV5-1 and TRBJ2-5; 14 positions match TRBD2. The CDR3 consists of 18 residues. Germline V gene lookup returns CDR1 SGHRS and CDR2 YFSETQ. Trimming cost V 2 bases and J 7 bases; bases outside gene matches: 13. CDR3 protein: CASSLQLTSGGAFGTQYF. The DNA of the CDR3 is TGCGCCAGCAGCTTACAACTGACTAGCGGGGGGGCTTTTGGGACCCAGTACTTC.

This sequence joins TRBV11-2 and TRBJ1-6; D might be TRBD1 (5 bases). Trimming shortened V by 3 bases and J by 5 bases, and 11 bases separated the two germline ends. CDR1 is SGHAT, CDR2 FQNNGV, per germline. The CDR3 spans 15 residues. The CDR3 bases are TGTGCCAGCAGCTTTCTGGGGGGTGATAATTCACCCCTCCACTTT. It specifies CASSFLGGDNSPLHF. Combining the CDR3 with reference TRBV11-2 and TRBJ1-6 gives the whole variable domain EAGVAQSPRYKIIEKRQSVAFWCNPISGHATLYWYQQILGQGPKLLIQFQNNGVVDDSQLPKDRFSAERLKGVDSTLKIQPAKLEDSAVYLCASSFLGGDNSPLHFGNGTRLTVT.

This clone was detected only a few times. This sequence joins TRBV11-2 and TRBJ2-1; D uncertain. The CDR3 is 19 residues long. V gave up 5 bases and J gave up 0 bases, with 23 bases separating them. Germline V lookup: CDR1 SGHAT, CDR2 FQNNGV. The CDR3 sequence is CASSTIAFWSGSSYNEQFF. The DNA for the CDR3 is TGTGCCAGCAGCACAATAGCCTTTTGGAGTGGAAGCTCCTACAATGAGCAGTTCTTC.

The V gene is TRBV19, the J gene TRBJ1-1; TRBD1 is a possible D gene (5 bases). Looked up from germline, CDR1 is LNHDA and CDR2 is SQIVND (reference sequence). This CDR3 region has 16 residues. The ends were cut back, 6 bases at V and 6 bases at J, with 23 bases in the middle. CDR3 in amino acids: CASRGGGTRFGAEAFF. The DNA for the CDR3 is TGTGCCAGTAGGGGCGGGGGGACGAGGTTTGGGGCTGAAGCTTTCTTT.

This chain connects TRBV10-2 to TRBJ1-5, with 8 bases matching TRBD1. CDR3 length: 14 amino acids. V trimming: 4 bases; J trimming: 5 bases; junction bases outside the gene matches: 4. Germline loops: CDR1 WSHSY, CDR2 SAAADI. CDR3 residues: CASSGQGNDQPQHF. The CDR3 DNA is TGCGCCAGCAGTGGACAGGGGAATGATCAGCCCCAGCATTTT.

On this clone itself: Other nucleotide sequences from this sample produce the same CDR3. The chain joins TRBV30 to TRBJ1-5; the D is unclear. The CDR3 spans 14 residues. Between the trimmed V and J ends, which lost 0 bases and 5 bases, there was a span of 11 bases. Germline CDR1 and CDR2: GTSNPN and SVGIG (reference sequence). CDR3 nucleotides: TGTGCCTGGAGTGTACGAGGAGGTGATCAGCCCCAGCATTTT. Translated, it gives CAWSVRGGDQPQHF.

J is TRBJ1-2 and V is TRBV9; 10 positions match TRBD1. The CDR3 covers 15 residues. The junction had 6 bases not matched to a gene; V was cut back by 3 bases and J by 4 bases. Germline CDR1 SGDLS, CDR2 YYNGEE. CDR3 protein: CASSGGTGEGYGYTF. The CDR3 DNA sequence: TGTGCCAGCAGCGGCGGGACAGGGGAAGGCTATGGCTACACCTTC.

This clone was seen only a few times. An end of the junction does not agree with germline; a read error may underlie this. The rearrangement links TRBV7-7 to TRBJ2-5, with D possibly being TRBD2 (5 bases). Germline V gives CDR1 SSHAT, CDR2 FNYEAQ (reference sequence). The CDR3 is 12 amino acids. CDR3 sequence (DNA): TGTGCTAGCAGCTCGGGGCAAGAGACCCAGTACTTC. Protein product: CASSSGQETQYF.

This rearrangement joins TRBV30 to TRBJ1-5; D is unclear. Germline CDR1 and CDR2: GTSNPN and SVGIG (reference sequence). V shed 2 bases and J shed 2 bases, with 10 bases lying between them. This CDR3 region has 14 residues. The chain's CDR3 is CAWSSLNGNQPQHF. The CDR3 bases are TGTGCCTGGAGTTCACTGAACGGCAATCAGCCCCAGCATTTT.

The chain combines TRBV28 with TRBJ2-7; TRBD2 matches at 8 bases. The J segment lost 2 bases and the V segment lost 6 bases, leaving 9 bases of the junction unmatched. The CDR3 length is 15 residues. Germline values: CDR1 MDHEN, CDR2 SYDVKM. The DNA for the CDR3 is TGTGCCAGCAGCCCTACGGGGGGGCTGGCCTACGAGCAGTACTTC. Protein: CASSPTGGLAYEQYF.

The chain carries TRBV19 and TRBJ2-7; D is tentatively TRBD1 or TRBD2 (5 bases each). Per germline, CDR1 LNHDA and CDR2 SQIVND (reference sequence). Deletions cut 3 bases from V and 2 bases from J, with 20 bases between. The CDR3 length is 17 residues. CDR3 sequence: CASSIGAGIRPPYEQYF. CDR3 sequence (DNA): TGTGCCAGTAGTATCGGGGCCGGGATCAGGCCCCCCTACGAGCAGTACTTC.

This clone was counted once. This chain joins TRBV7-9 and TRBJ2-7, with D tentatively TRBD2 (5 bases). This CDR3 is built from 15 residues. Trimming removed 0 bases at V and 0 bases at J, with 9 bases between. Germline V lookup: CDR1 SEHNR, CDR2 FQNEAQ (reference sequence). CDR3 DNA sequence: TGTGCCAGCAGCTTAGCCAGCGGAGGCTCCTACGAGCAGTACTTC. It translates to CASSLASGGSYEQYF.

This chain joins TRBV7-2 and TRBJ2-2; 9 positions agree with TRBD2. The length of the CDR3 is 19 residues. CDR1 and CDR2 (germline): SGHTA, FQGNSA. Trimming removed 2 bases from V and 0 bases from J; junction bases left unmatched: 10. CDR3 loop: CASSLYASGISSNTGELFF. Here the CDR3 DNA reads TGTGCCAGCAGCTTATATGCTAGCGGGATCTCTTCGAACACCGGGGAGCTGTTTTTT.

The V gene is TRBV2, the J gene TRBJ1-2; D not resolved. Trimming stripped 1 base from V and 5 bases from J, with 5 bases between. The CDR3 extends over 12 amino acids. The germline V gene has CDR1 SNHLY and CDR2 FYNNEI. The CDR3 nucleotides are TGTGCCAGCAGTGAAGAGCGATATGGCTACACCTTC. Its translation: CASSEERYGYTF.